Listed below are T cell receptor beta chains from one sample, sequenced in a study of tumor and adjacent non-tumor tissue in lung cancer. Using its own MiXCR run on the multiplex PCR reads, TCRdb lists one record per CDR3 protein. This sample has about 70,000 distinct CDR3 sequences; around 73% occur once, and the top ten carry approximately 28%. The sample taken for sequencing was lung tumor tissue. The receptors originated from a man between 60 and 70 years old with non-small cell lung cancer. CDR3s include the opening cysteine and the closing phenylalanine or tryptophan. Each record gives: V gene, clone size, J gene, D gene, CDR3 protein, CDR3 DNA. A D gene is named only where the DNA matches it firmly. Size tells how often a clone was seen (once, few, many) or the class of an expanded clone, and some rows leave it out.

>TRBV2|.|TRBJ2-7|.
CASSEEGDGSYEQYF
TGTGCCAGCAGTGAAGAAGGGGATGGATCCTACGAGCAGTACTTC
>TRBV11-3|once|TRBJ2-1|.
CVSGLGGEGGEQFF
TGTGTCAGCGGCCTCGGTGGCGAAGGTGGTGAGCAGTTCTTC
>TRBV20-1|.|TRBJ2-6|TRBD2
CSARTQRDRSGANVLTF
TGCAGTGCTAGAACTCAGCGGGATCGCTCTGGGGCCAACGTCCTGACTTTC
>TRBV20-1|once|TRBJ1-4|.
CSAQGEGSATNEKPFF
TGCAGTGCCCAGGGCGAAGGGAGCGCAACTAATGAAAAACCGTTTTTT
>TRBV11-2|.|TRBJ2-1|.
CVSSLGSGTYNEQFF
TGTGTCAGCAGTTTAGGGAGCGGCACCTACAATGAGCAGTTCTTC
>TRBV20-1|.|TRBJ1-5|.
CSARHPGGGIQPQHF
TGCAGTGCTAGGCATCCGGGAGGGGGTATACAGCCCCAGCATTTT
>TRBV7-9|few|TRBJ2-2|TRBD2
CATTAGGLVTGELFF
TGTGCCACCACAGCGGGAGGGCTTGTCACCGGGGAGCTGTTTTTT
>TRBV11-1|.|TRBJ2-2|.
CASSCTCDTGELFF
TGTGCCAGCAGCTGTACTTGTGACACCGGGGAGCTGTTTTTT
>TRBV6-1|.|TRBJ2-1|.
CASRDWPDNEQFF
TGTGCCAGCAGAGACTGGCCAGACAATGAGCAGTTCTTC
>TRBV12-3/TRBV12-4|.|TRBJ2-5|.
CTSSLANGFQETQYF
TGTACCAGCAGTTTGGCTAACGGCTTCCAAGAGACCCAGTACTTC
>TRBV7-8|.|TRBJ2-3|.
CASSFKGRDTQYF
TGTGCCAGCAGCTTTAAGGGAAGAGATACGCAGTACTTT
>TRBV6-5|.|TRBJ2-5|.
CAGSYTEGGGETQYF
TGTGCCGGTAGTTATACAGAGGGTGGGGGGGAGACCCAGTACTTC
>TRBV12-3/TRBV12-4|.|TRBJ2-1|.
CTSSATARVGGEQFF
TGTACCAGCAGCGCGACAGCTCGGGTCGGGGGTGAGCAGTTCTTC
>TRBV11-1|.|TRBJ2-5|.
CASNHTVAGVETKYF
TGTGCCAGCAACCATACAGTGGCAGGCGTGGAGACCAAGTACTTC
>TRBV5-6|.|TRBJ2-7|.
CASCFGADSYEQYF
TGTGCCAGCTGCTTTGGAGCAGACTCCTACGAGCAGTACTTC
>TRBV7-9|few|TRBJ2-3|.
CASSSGDITDTQYF
TGTGCCAGCAGCTCTGGGGACATCACAGATACGCAGTATTTT
>TRBV24-1|.|TRBJ2-5|.
CATSDPGTAGETQYF
TGTGCCACCAGTGATCCGGGGACGGCGGGGGAGACCCAGTACTTC
>TRBV5-1|many|TRBJ1-2|.
CASSLDGATALSF
TGCGCCAGCAGCTTGGACGGTGCGACAGCCCTTTCCTTC
>TRBV28|.|TRBJ2-1|TRBD2
CASSWGRALDDQFF
TGTGCCAGCAGTTGGGGGAGGGCCCTCGATGATCAATTCTTC
>TRBV6-1|.|TRBJ2-5|.
CASTRGFHETQYF
TGTGCCAGCACTCGGGGGTTCCACGAGACCCAGTACTTC
>TRBV6-2/TRBV6-3|.|TRBJ1-5|.
CTSSPSGRSNQPHHF
TGTACCAGCAGTCCCTCTGGACGTTCCAATCAGCCCCACCATTTT
>TRBV20-1|many|TRBJ2-3|TRBD2
CSARDNLETSGTDTQYF
TGCAGTGCTAGAGATAATCTGGAAACTAGCGGAACCGATACGCAGTATTTT
>TRBV24-1|few|TRBJ2-3|TRBD2
CATSDFGAGGSTDTQYF
TGTGCCACCAGTGATTTTGGAGCGGGGGGGAGCACAGATACGCAGTATTTT
>TRBV20-1|.|TRBJ2-3|.
CSARPRDSTDTLYF
TGCAGTGCTAGACCCCGGGATAGCACAGATACGCTGTATTTT
>TRBV20-1|.|TRBJ2-7|.
CSAMILSRRSYEQYF
TGCAGTGCTATGATTTTGTCCCGAAGATCCTACGAGCAGTACTTC
>TRBV6-2/TRBV6-3|.|TRBJ2-7|.
CASRTTDNEQNF
TGTGCCAGCAGGACGACAGATAACGAGCAGAACTTC
>TRBV6-5|.|TRBJ2-7|.
CASSRAASSYVQYF
TGTGCCAGCAGTCGGGCCGCCTCCTCCTACGTGCAGTACTTC
>TRBV6-5|few|TRBJ2-5|.
CACRPSLGETQHF
TGTGCCTGCAGGCCCTCGCTTGGCGAGACCCAGCACTTC
>TRBV20-1|.|TRBJ2-5|.
CRTRAVRSETQYF
TGCAGAACTAGAGCCGTCAGGTCAGAGACCCAGTACTTC
>TRBV6-6|many|TRBJ1-4|.
CASSLGGGGLSNEKLFF
TGTGCCAGCAGTTTGGGTGGGGGGGGCCTGTCTAATGAAAAACTGTTTTTT
>TRBV11-1|few|TRBJ2-2|.
CAGSYTNGTGELFF
TGTGCAGGCAGCTATACTAATGGCACCGGGGAGCTGTTTTTT
>TRBV29-1|.|TRBJ2-7|.
CSVCTGTCSYEQYF
TGCAGCGTATGCACCGGGACTTGTAGCTACGAGCAGTACTTC
>TRBV14|.|TRBJ2-1|.
CTRSEFKTSLNEQFF
TGTACCCGCAGCGAATTCAAAACTTCTCTCAATGAGCAGTTCTTC
>TRBV20-1|.|TRBJ2-7|.
CSARASGLTVTTF
TGCAGTGCTAGAGCCTCGGGATTAACGGTGACGACCTTC
>TRBV30|once|TRBJ1-3|.
CDWKGVGNTIYF
TGTGACTGGAAAGGAGTCGGAAACACAATATATTTT
>TRBV20-1|.|TRBJ1-5|.
CSASLCGNNQPQHF
TGCAGTGCTAGCCTGTGTGGAAACAATCAGCCCCAGCATTTT
>TRBV13|.|TRBJ1-2|.
CASSLRGVPLYCYTF
TGTGCCAGCAGCTTAAGGGGTGTCCCCCTCTATTGCTACACCTTC
>TRBV5-1|.|TRBJ1-4|TRBD1
CASRLGQGGTNEKLFF
TGCGCCAGCAGACTGGGACAGGGCGGAACTAATGAAAAACTGTTTTTT
>TRBV6-6|many|TRBJ1-4|TRBD1
CASSSPGTEGEKLFF
TGTGCCAGCAGTTCTCCCGGGACAGAGGGAGAAAAACTGTTTTTT
>TRBV6-5|.|TRBJ2-7|.
CASSYSQVNYEQYF
TGTGCCAGCAGTTACTCCCAGGTGAACTACGAGCAATATTTC